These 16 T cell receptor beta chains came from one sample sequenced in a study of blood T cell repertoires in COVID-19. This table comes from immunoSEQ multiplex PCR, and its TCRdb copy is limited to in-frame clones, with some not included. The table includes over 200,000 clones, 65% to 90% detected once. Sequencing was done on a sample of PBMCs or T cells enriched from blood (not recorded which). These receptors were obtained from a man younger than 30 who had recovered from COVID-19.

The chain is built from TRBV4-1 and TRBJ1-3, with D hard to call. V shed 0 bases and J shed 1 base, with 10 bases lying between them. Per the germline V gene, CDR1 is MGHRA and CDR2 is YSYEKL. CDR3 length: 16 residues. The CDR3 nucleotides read TGCGCCAGCAGCCAAGAGACATCGCCGTCTGGAAACACCATATATTTT. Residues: CASSQETSPSGNTIYF.

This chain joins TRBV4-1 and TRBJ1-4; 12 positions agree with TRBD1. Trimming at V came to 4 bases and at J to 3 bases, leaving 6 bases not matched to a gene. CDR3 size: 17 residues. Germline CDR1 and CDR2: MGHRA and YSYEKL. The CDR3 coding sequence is TGCGCCAGCAGCCGAGGGACAGGGGGCTGGTCTAATGAAAAACTGTTTTTT. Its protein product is CASSRGTGGWSNEKLFF.

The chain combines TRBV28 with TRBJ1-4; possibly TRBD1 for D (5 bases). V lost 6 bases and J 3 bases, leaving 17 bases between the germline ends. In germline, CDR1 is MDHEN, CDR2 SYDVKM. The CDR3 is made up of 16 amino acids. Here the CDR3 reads CASSPRGFEANEKLFF. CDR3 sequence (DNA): TGTGCCAGCAGCCCAAGGGGATTCGAGGCTAATGAAAAACTGTTTTTT.

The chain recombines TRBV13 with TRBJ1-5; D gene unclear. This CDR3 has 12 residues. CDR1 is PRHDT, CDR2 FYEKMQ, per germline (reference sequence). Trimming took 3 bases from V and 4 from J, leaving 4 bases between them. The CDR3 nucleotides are TGTGCCAGCAGCTTCGGGAATCAGCCCCAGCATTTT. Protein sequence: CASSFGNQPQHF.

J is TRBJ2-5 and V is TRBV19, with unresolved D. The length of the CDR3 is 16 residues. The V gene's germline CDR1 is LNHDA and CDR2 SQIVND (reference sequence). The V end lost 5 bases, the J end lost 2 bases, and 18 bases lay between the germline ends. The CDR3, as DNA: TGTGCCAGTAGTCCGCAGGAACAGTTGACACAAGAGACCCAGTACTTC. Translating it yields CASSPQEQLTQETQYF.

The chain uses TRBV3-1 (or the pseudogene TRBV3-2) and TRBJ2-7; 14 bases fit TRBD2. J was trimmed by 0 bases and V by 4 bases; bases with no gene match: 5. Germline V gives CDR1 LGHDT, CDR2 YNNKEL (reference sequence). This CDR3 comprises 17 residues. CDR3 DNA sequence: TGTGCCAGCAGCCCGGGGACTAGCGGGAGCCTCTCCTACGAGCAGTACTTC. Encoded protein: CASSPGTSGSLSYEQYF.

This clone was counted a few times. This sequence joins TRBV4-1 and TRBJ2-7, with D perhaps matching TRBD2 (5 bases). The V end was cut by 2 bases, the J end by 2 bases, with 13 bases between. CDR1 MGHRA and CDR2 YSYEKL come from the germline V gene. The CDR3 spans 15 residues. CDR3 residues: CASSQQVLATYEQYF. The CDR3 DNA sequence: TGCGCCAGCAGCCAACAGGTCCTAGCTACCTACGAGCAGTACTTC.

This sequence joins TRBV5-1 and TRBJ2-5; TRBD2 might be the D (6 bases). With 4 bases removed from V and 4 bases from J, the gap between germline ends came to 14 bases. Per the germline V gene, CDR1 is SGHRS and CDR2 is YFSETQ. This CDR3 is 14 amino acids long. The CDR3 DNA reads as TGCGCCAGCAGCCCGGGGGTGACTGCAGAGACCCAGTACTTC. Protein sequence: CASSPGVTAETQYF. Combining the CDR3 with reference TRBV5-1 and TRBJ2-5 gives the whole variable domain KAGVTQTPRYLIKTRGQQVTLSCSPISGHRSVSWYQQTPGQGLQFLFEYFSETQRNKGNFPGRFSGRQFSNSRSEMNVSTLELGDSALYLCASSPGVTAETQYFGPGTRLLVL.

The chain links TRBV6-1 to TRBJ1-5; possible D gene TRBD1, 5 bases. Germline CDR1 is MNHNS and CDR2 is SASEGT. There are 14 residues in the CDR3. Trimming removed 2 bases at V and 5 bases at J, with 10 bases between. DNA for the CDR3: TGTGCCAGCAGTGAAAGGGGCAGGGATCAGCCCCAGCATTTT. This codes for CASSERGRDQPQHF.

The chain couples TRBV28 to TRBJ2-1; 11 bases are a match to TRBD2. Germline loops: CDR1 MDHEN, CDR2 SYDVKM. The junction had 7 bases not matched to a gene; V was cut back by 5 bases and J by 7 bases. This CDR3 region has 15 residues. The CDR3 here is CASSVAGGPYNEQFF. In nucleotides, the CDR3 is TGTGCCAGCAGTGTAGCGGGAGGGCCTTATAATGAGCAGTTCTTC.

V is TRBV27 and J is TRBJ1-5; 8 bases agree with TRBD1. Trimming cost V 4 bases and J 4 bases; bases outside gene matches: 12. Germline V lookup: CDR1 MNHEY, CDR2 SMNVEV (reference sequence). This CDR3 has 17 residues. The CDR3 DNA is TGTGCCAGCAGTTCCTTAGCAGGGGGCTTATCAAATCAGCCCCAGCATTTT. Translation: CASSSLAGGLSNQPQHF.

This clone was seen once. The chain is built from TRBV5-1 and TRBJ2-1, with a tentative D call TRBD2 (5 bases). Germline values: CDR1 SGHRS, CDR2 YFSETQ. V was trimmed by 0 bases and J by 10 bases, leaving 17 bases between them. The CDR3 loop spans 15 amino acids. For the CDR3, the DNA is TGCGCCAGCAGCTTGGTGGTCAGCGGAGGCTACGAGCAGTTCTTC. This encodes CASSLVVSGGYEQFF. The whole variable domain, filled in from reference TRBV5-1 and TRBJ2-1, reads KAGVTQTPRYLIKTRGQQVTLSCSPISGHRSVSWYQQTPGQGLQFLFEYFSETQRNKGNFPGRFSGRQFSNSRSEMNVSTLELGDSALYLCASSLVVSGGYEQFFGPGTRLTVL.

In DNA, the CDR3 is TGTGCCAGCAGCTTAGCGGCGGGGGCTAGCAATGGCTACACCTTC. Its translation is CASSLAAGASNGYTF. The chain combines TRBV7-9 with TRBJ1-2; D is perhaps TRBD1 (6 bases). Trimming stripped 0 bases from V and 6 bases from J, with 14 bases between. The CDR3 runs to 15 residues. Germline CDR1 SEHNR, CDR2 FQNEAQ (reference sequence).

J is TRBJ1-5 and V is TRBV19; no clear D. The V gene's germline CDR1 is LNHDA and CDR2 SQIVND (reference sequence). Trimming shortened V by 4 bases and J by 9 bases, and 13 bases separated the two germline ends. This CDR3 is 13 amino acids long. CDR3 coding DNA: TGTGCCAGTAGTACCCGGGAGGGTGGGCCCCAGCATTTT. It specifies CASSTREGGPQHF.

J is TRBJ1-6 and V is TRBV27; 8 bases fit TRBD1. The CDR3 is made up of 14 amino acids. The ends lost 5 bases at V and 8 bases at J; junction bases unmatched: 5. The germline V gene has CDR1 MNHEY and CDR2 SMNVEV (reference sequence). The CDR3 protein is CASSLWDRYSPLHF. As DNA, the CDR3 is TGTGCCAGCAGTCTATGGGACAGGTATTCACCCCTCCACTTT.

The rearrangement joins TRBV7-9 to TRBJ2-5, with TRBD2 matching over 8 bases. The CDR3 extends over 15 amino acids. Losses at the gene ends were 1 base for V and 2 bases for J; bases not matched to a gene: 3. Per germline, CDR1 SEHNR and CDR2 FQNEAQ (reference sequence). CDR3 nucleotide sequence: TGTGCCAGCAGCTTAGTACGGGGGGGACAAGAGACCCAGTACTTC. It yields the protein CASSLVRGGQETQYF.